The 22 T cell receptor beta chains below come from one sample, sequenced in a study of T cell responses to AZD1222 COVID-19 vaccine. The table came from immunoSEQ multiplex PCR; TCRdb's copy has only in-frame clones and leaves some out. The sample has 85,000 to 110,000 clones, over 75% seen once. Sequencing used peripheral blood, obtained on day 0 of AZD1222 vaccination. The receptors originated from an adult in good health.

V usage is TRBV6-5 and J usage is TRBJ1-2; TRBD1 is a possible D gene (6 bases). Germline-derived CDR1 and CDR2 are MNHEY and SVGAGI. V was clipped by 7 bases and J by 0 bases, with 12 bases between them. This CDR3 has 14 residues. For the CDR3, the DNA is TGTGCCAGCACCGAAGGACAGACTAACTATGGCTACACCTTC. This codes for CASTEGQTNYGYTF.

The chain links TRBV5-1 to TRBJ2-7; 12 bases are shared with TRBD2. This CDR3 region has 15 residues. CDR1 is SGHRS and CDR2 is YFSETQ in the germline V gene. V trimming: 1 base; J trimming: 3 bases; junction bases outside the gene matches: 2. CDR3 in amino acids: CASSLRTSGDYEQYF. CDR3 DNA: TGCGCCAGCAGCTTGCGGACTAGCGGGGACTACGAGCAGTACTTC.

J is TRBJ1-2 and V is TRBV28, with unresolved D. The germline V gene has CDR1 MDHEN and CDR2 SYDVKM. CDR3 length equals 13 residues. Between the trimmed V and J ends, which lost 7 bases and 8 bases, there was a span of 17 bases. CDR3 in amino acids: CASTLQPGSGYTF. The CDR3 coding sequence is TGTGCCAGCACCCTTCAGCCGGGGTCGGGCTACACCTTC.

This rearrangement joins TRBV10-3 to TRBJ2-7; TRBD1 agrees at 7 bases. The CDR3 covers 14 residues. The J segment lost 7 bases and the V segment lost 6 bases, leaving 12 bases of the junction unmatched. Looked up from germline, CDR1 is ENHRY and CDR2 is SYGVKD. CDR3 in amino acids: CAIRLGQMDGEQYF. The CDR3 nucleotides read TGTGCCATCAGACTGGGACAGATGGACGGAGAGCAGTACTTC.

The V call is TRBV11-3, the J call TRBJ1-1, with D uncertain. V was shortened by 0 bases and J by 1 base, with 3 bases between the two germline ends. Germline V CDR1 and CDR2: SGHNT, YENEEA. This CDR3 contains 13 residues. The CDR3, as DNA: TGTGCCAGCAGCTTAGAGCAGAACACTGAAGCTTTCTTT. Amino acids: CASSLEQNTEAFF.

The rearrangement joins TRBV7-9 to TRBJ2-1, with TRBD2 identical over 7 bases. J gave up 4 bases and V 8 bases, and 11 bases lay outside the gene matches. In germline, CDR1 is SEHNR, CDR2 FQNEAQ (reference sequence). The CDR3 is 15 amino acids. CDR3 sequence (DNA): TGTGCCAGCTGGGGTGGGGGGGATAAGTACAATGAGCAGTTCTTC. Protein sequence: CASWGGGDKYNEQFF.

Only a few counts were recorded for this clone. The chain combines TRBV5-1 with TRBJ2-1; perhaps TRBD1 as D (5 bases). V was pared by 2 bases and J by 5 bases, with 8 bases between. Germline CDR1 reads SGHRS; CDR2 reads YFSETQ. This CDR3 has 13 residues. The CDR3 bases are TGCGCCAGCAGCTTTGGGGCCAACAATGAGCAGTTCTTC. Translation gives CASSFGANNEQFF.

This chain uses TRBV11-2 with TRBJ1-1; 10 bases fit TRBD1. V gave up 4 bases and J gave up 6 bases; unmatched junction bases: 8. The CDR3 sequence is 15 residues long. Germline V gene sequence: CDR1 SGHAT, CDR2 FQNNGV. CDR3 nucleotides: TGTGCCAGCAGCTCCCAGGGACAGGGGACTTCTGAAGCTTTCTTT. This gives the protein CASSSQGQGTSEAFF. Supplemented by reference TRBV11-2 and TRBJ1-1, the full variable domain reads EAGVAQSPRYKIIEKRQSVAFWCNPISGHATLYWYQQILGQGPKLLIQFQNNGVVDDSQLPKDRFSAERLKGVDSTLKIQPAKLEDSAVYLCASSSQGQGTSEAFFGQGTRLTVV.

The V call is TRBV5-4, the J call TRBJ2-5; TRBD1 matches at 7 bases. CDR3 size: 16 residues. Losses at the gene ends were 4 bases for V and 4 bases for J; bases not matched to a gene: 13. The germline CDR1 and CDR2 sequences are SGHNT and YYREEE (reference sequence). CDR3 residues: CASSPELQGRRETQYF. CDR3 nucleotide sequence: TGTGCCAGCAGCCCCGAACTACAGGGGCGGCGAGAGACCCAGTACTTC.

The rearrangement links TRBV2 to TRBJ1-2, with a possible D match to TRBD1 (5 bases). The CDR3 extends over 14 amino acids. CDR1 SNHLY and CDR2 FYNNEI come from the germline V gene. With 8 bases removed from V and 4 bases from J, the gap between germline ends came to 17 bases. CDR3 nucleotides: TGTGCCAGCCGGATTCAACAGGTTATCTATGGCTACACCTTC. This codes for CASRIQQVIYGYTF.

The rearrangement joins TRBV19 to TRBJ1-2; possibly TRBD1 for D (6 bases). The V gene lost 9 bases and the J gene lost 7 bases, with 21 bases spanning the gap. CDR3 length: 14 residues. CDR1 is LNHDA, CDR2 SQIVND, per germline (reference sequence). CDR3 sequence (DNA): TGTGCCAGAACAAGCGGACAGACTACAGGTGGCTACACCTTC. It specifies CARTSGQTTGGYTF.

This clone was detected a few times. The rearrangement joins TRBV10-3 to TRBJ2-7, with no clear D. This CDR3 has 11 amino acids. With 0 bases removed from V and 8 bases from J, the gap between germline ends came to 5 bases. Germline-derived CDR1 and CDR2 are ENHRY and SYGVKD. The CDR3 here is CAISESVKQYF. The CDR3 bases are TGTGCCATCAGTGAGTCGGTGAAGCAGTACTTC.

CDR3 nucleotide sequence: TGTGCCAGCAGCTCCCGACAGGAGGCACCCCTCCACTTT. Translation: CASSSRQEAPLHF. J is TRBJ1-6 and V is TRBV7-9, with D maybe TRBD1 (6 bases). Trimming left V 4 bases short and J 11 bases short, with 12 bases between. This CDR3 contains 13 residues. The germline V gene encodes CDR1 SEHNR and CDR2 FQNEAQ (reference sequence).

This clone showed up just once. The chain couples TRBV11-2 to TRBJ1-2; perhaps TRBD1 as D (5 bases). Germline CDR1 SGHAT, CDR2 FQNNGV. The CDR3 loop spans 15 amino acids. V lost 1 base to trimming and J lost 6 bases, with 15 bases between them. The CDR3 reads CASSLGERQIHGYTF. The CDR3 DNA reads as TGTGCCAGCAGCTTAGGGGAGAGACAGATCCATGGCTACACCTTC.

This clone was found once. The V and J genes are TRBV7-8 and TRBJ1-1, with D possibly TRBD1 on 5 matching bases. Per germline, CDR1 SGHVS and CDR2 FQNEAQ. The CDR3 runs to 16 residues. Deletions cut 1 base from V and 7 bases from J, with 19 bases between. CDR3 nucleotides: TGTGCCAGCAGCTTAGTTGGTAATTTAGGGGCGATTGAAGCTTTCTTT. This translates into CASSLVGNLGAIEAFF.

The chain is built from TRBV28 and TRBJ2-7; D gene uncertain. Looked up from germline, CDR1 is MDHEN and CDR2 is SYDVKM. Between the trimmed V and J ends, which lost 3 bases and 9 bases, there was a span of 15 bases. This CDR3 region has 13 residues. CDR3 DNA: TGTGCCAGCAGTTTCCAATCTACATCGGTGCAGTACTTC. Residues: CASSFQSTSVQYF. Complete variable domain (other parts from reference TRBV28 and TRBJ2-7): DVKVTQSSRYLVKRTGEKVFLECVQDMDHENMFWYRQDPGLGLRLIYFSYDVKMKEKGDIPEGYSVSREKKERFSLILESASTNQTSMYLCASSFQSTSVQYFGPGTRLTVT.

CDR3 sequence reads: CAWEAGVDTQYF. The DNA of the CDR3 is TGTGCCTGGGAAGCGGGGGTCGATACGCAGTATTTT. The chain recombines TRBV30 with TRBJ2-3, with 8 bases that match TRBD2. V lost 5 bases, J lost 6 bases, and 4 bases stayed unmatched. The CDR3 sequence is 12 residues long. Germline assignment: CDR1 GTSNPN and CDR2 SVGIG (reference sequence). Supplemented by reference TRBV30 and TRBJ2-3, the full variable domain reads SQTIHQWPATLVQPVGSPLSLECTVEGTSNPNLYWYRQAAGRGLQLLFYSVGIGQISSEVPQNLSASRPQDRQFILSSKKLLLSDSGFYLCAWEAGVDTQYFGPGTRLTVL.

The V call is TRBV7-2, the J call TRBJ1-6; 9 bases fit TRBD1. Looked up from germline, CDR1 is SGHTA and CDR2 is FQGNSA. The J segment lost 4 bases and the V segment lost 4 bases, leaving 5 bases of the junction unmatched. The CDR3 is made up of 16 amino acids. The CDR3 nucleotides are TGTGCCAGCAGCTCAGGACAGGGGCGGTATAATTCACCCCTCCACTTT. This codes for CASSSGQGRYNSPLHF.

The sample holds one count of this clone. The genes are TRBV4-3 and TRBJ1-5, with D uncertain. In germline, CDR1 is LGHNA, CDR2 YSLEER. The CDR3 has 13 residues. V lost 0 bases and J 6 bases, leaving 6 bases between the germline ends. The CDR3 DNA reads TGCGCCAGCAGCCAAGATCACGGTCAGCCCCAGCATTTT. This sequence encodes CASSQDHGQPQHF.

The chain combines TRBV15 with TRBJ1-1, with D possibly matching TRBD1 (5 bases). Germline assignment: CDR1 LNHNV and CDR2 YYDKDF (reference sequence). CDR3 length: 17 residues. V lost 1 base and J 1 base, leaving 16 bases between the germline ends. The CDR3 DNA is TGTGCCACCAGCAGAGTACGACAGTGGGAAACGAACACTGAAGCTTTCTTT. It yields the protein CATSRVRQWETNTEAFF.

The chain joins TRBV7-2 to TRBJ1-6, with D maybe TRBD1 (5 bases). Per the germline V gene, CDR1 is SGHTA and CDR2 is FQGNSA. The V and J ends lost 10 bases and 6 bases respectively, with 13 bases between them. The CDR3 runs to 13 residues. CDR3 amino acids: CATRTGSNSPLHF. The CDR3 DNA follows: TGTGCCACCCGAACAGGATCTAATTCACCCCTCCACTTT.

The V call is TRBV19, the J call TRBJ1-1, with TRBD1 as a possible D gene (5 bases). The CDR3 has 12 amino acids. CDR1 and CDR2 from the germline V gene are LNHDA and SQIVND (reference sequence). Between the trimmed V and J ends, which lost 7 bases and 1 base, there was a span of 7 bases. The CDR3 here is CASTGWNTEAFF. CDR3 DNA: TGTGCCAGTACAGGGTGGAACACTGAAGCTTTCTTT.